Detailed here is one T cell receptor beta chain. Antigen specificity is unknown. This entry comes from a study of radiotherapy plus CTLA-4 blockade in lung cancer. Data came from immunoSEQ multiplex PCR; TCRdb stores just in-frame clones and leaves some out. The sample records tens of thousands of clones, about four fifths being singletons. This CDR3 comprises 15 residues. The V gene's germline CDR1 is PRHDT and CDR2 FYEKMQ (reference sequence). V shed 5 bases and J 8 bases; nucleotides not matched to a gene: 6. Study results and caveats: Once radiotherapy plus ipilimumab had been given, TCR clones derived from tumor expanded in blood.

Sample: peripheral blood, taken from a patient treated with radiotherapy plus ipilimumab. The chain combines TRBV13 with TRBJ2-1, with 13 bases identical to TRBD2. This sequence was found in a human donor with non-small cell lung cancer that progressed on radiotherapy plus ipilimumab. The CDR3 sequence: CASSLRLAGGDEQFF. As DNA, the CDR3 is TGTGCCAGCAGCCTTCGACTAGCGGGGGGCGATGAGCAGTTCTTC.